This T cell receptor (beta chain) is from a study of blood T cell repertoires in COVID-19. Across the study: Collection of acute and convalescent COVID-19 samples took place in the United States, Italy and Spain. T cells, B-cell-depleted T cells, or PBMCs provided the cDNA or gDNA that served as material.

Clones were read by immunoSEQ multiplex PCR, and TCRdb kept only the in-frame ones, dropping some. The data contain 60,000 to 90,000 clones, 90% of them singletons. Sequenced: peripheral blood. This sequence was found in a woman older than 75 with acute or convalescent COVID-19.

This CDR3 is CASSLKDRGVLETQYF. The CDR3 DNA sequence: TGTGCCAGCAGCCTGAAGGACAGGGGTGTGTTGGAGACCCAGTACTTC. The chain joins TRBV9 to TRBJ2-5, with 9 nucleotides matching TRBD1. V lost 4 bases and J lost 5; bases outside the gene matches: 12. Germline V gene lookup returns CDR1 SGDLS and CDR2 YYNGEE. The CDR3 contains 16 residues.